This record concerns one TCR beta chain sequence. Its specificity is unknown. The ends were cut back, 2 bases at V and 3 bases at J, with 7 bases in the middle. From germline, CDR1 is SGHVS and CDR2 FQNEAQ. The CDR3 sequence is 14 residues long. The data derive from a study of T cells after yellow fever vaccination. The study's findings and limits: A limited proportion of clonotypes was detected within both the CD4 and CD8 compartments.

TCRdb recomputed calls from the 5' RACE reads with MiXCR, one row per CDR3 protein. The data contain 150,000 to 200,000 distinct CDR3 sequences, roughly a tenth of them singletons. The source was CD8+ T cells sorted from PBMCs, collected 45 days after the yellow fever booster vaccination. This clonotype originated in a man aged 18 to 35 who received the YFV17D yellow fever vaccine. V usage is TRBV7-8 and J usage is TRBJ2-2; unclear D gene. The DNA of the CDR3 is TGTGCCAGCAGCTTACTGCGGTACACCGGGGAGCTGTTTTTT. Protein sequence: CASSLLRYTGELFF.